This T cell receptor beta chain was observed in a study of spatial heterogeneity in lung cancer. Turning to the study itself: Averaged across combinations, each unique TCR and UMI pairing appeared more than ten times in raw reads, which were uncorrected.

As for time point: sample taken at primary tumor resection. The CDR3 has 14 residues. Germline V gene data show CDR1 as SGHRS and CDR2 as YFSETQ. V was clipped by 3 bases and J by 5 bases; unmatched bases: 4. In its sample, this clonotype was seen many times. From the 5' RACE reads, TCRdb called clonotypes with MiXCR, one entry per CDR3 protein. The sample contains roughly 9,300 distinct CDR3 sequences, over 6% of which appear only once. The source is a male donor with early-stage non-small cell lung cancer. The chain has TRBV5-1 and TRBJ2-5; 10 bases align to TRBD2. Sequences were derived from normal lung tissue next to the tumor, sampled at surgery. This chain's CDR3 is CASSWRTSGETQYF. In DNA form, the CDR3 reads TGCGCCAGCAGCTGGAGGACTAGCGGCGAGACCCAGTACTTC.